Following are 30 T cell receptor beta chains from one sample sequenced in a study of PD-1 blockade in mismatch repair-deficient tumors. The table came from immunoSEQ multiplex PCR; TCRdb's copy has only in-frame clones and leaves some out. The table lists roughly 120,000 clones, 88% of them singletons, with 12% in the top ten. Source: peripheral blood, taken just under 74 weeks after starting pembrolizumab. The receptors come from an adult with mismatch repair-deficient cancer.

The V and J genes are TRBV5-6 and TRBJ2-7, with 7 positions matching TRBD1. V trimming: 4 bases; J trimming: 3 bases; junction bases outside the gene matches: 10. Per the germline V gene, CDR1 is SGHDT and CDR2 is YYEEEE. The CDR3 consists of 15 residues. The CDR3 spells CASSPTGVGGYEQYF. The CDR3 nucleotides are TGTGCCAGCAGCCCAACAGGGGTTGGTGGCTACGAGCAGTACTTC.

The chain couples TRBV4-3 to TRBJ2-1; D uncertain. The germline gives CDR1 LGHNA, CDR2 YSLEER. V lost 4 bases to trimming and J lost 2 bases, with 15 bases between them. The CDR3 totals 16 residues. The CDR3 DNA is TGCGCCAGCAGCCGCTCCTTCTCCGAGGCCTACAATGAGCAGTTCTTC. It yields the protein CASSRSFSEAYNEQFF.

The chain recombines TRBV11-2 with TRBJ2-3; D remains ambiguous. Germline CDR1 SGHAT, CDR2 FQNNGV. This CDR3 contains 14 residues. V was cut by 1 base and J by 1 base, with 6 bases left in between. The CDR3 loop reads CASSLAAGTDTQYF. The CDR3 bases are TGTGCCAGCAGCTTAGCGGCTGGCACAGATACGCAGTATTTT.

The chain couples TRBV2 to TRBJ2-5; no reliable D call. There are 14 residues in the CDR3. Trimming cost V 3 bases and J 2 bases, with 10 bases left between them. Germline assignment: CDR1 SNHLY and CDR2 FYNNEI. CDR3 region: CASSEVSVQETQYF. The CDR3, as DNA: TGTGCCAGCAGTGAGGTGTCAGTACAAGAGACCCAGTACTTC.

DNA for the CDR3: TGTGCCAGCAGTTTCACCGGGACAGGGGGTAATGAGCAGTTCTTC. Its translation is CASSFTGTGGNEQFF. The genes are TRBV7-9 and TRBJ2-1; 11 nucleotides agree with TRBD1. The trim removed 6 bases at V and 7 bases at J, leaving 8 bases unmatched. The CDR3 is made up of 15 amino acids. The germline gives CDR1 SEHNR, CDR2 FQNEAQ (reference sequence).

This rearrangement joins TRBV4-3 to TRBJ2-7, with 9 nucleotides matching TRBD2. Per germline, CDR1 LGHNA and CDR2 YSLEER. V was clipped by 0 bases and J by 3 bases; unmatched bases: 3. The CDR3 contains 15 residues. Here the CDR3 reads CASSQEASGNYEQYF. The CDR3 region has the DNA TGCGCCAGCAGCCAAGAGGCTAGCGGGAACTACGAGCAGTACTTC.

The count of this clone is one. The chain employs TRBV18 and TRBJ2-1; no reliable D call. Per germline, CDR1 KGHSH and CDR2 LQKENI. The CDR3 sequence is 13 residues long. V was trimmed by 6 bases and J by 8 bases, leaving 14 bases between them. CDR3 in amino acids: CASSAVFEDEQFF. The CDR3 coding sequence is TGTGCCAGCTCCGCGGTATTCGAGGATGAGCAGTTCTTC. Supplemented by reference TRBV18 and TRBJ2-1, the full variable domain reads NAGVMQNPRHLVRRRGQEARLRCSPMKGHSHVYWYRQLPEEGLKFMVYLQKENIIDESGMPKERFSAEFPKEGPSILRIQQVVRGDSAAYFCASSAVFEDEQFFGPGTRLTVL.

This clone was seen just once. This chain uses TRBV9 with TRBJ2-1, with 8 bases identical to TRBD2. CDR1 is SGDLS and CDR2 is YYNGEE in the germline V gene. The CDR3 has 17 residues. V lost 0 bases to trimming and J lost 0 bases; unmatched junction nucleotides: 5. CDR3 region: CASSVDLTSGSYNEQFF. In DNA form, the CDR3 reads TGTGCCAGCAGCGTAGATCTCACTAGCGGCTCCTACAATGAGCAGTTCTTC.

V is TRBV2 and J is TRBJ2-5; TRBD1 is a possible D gene (5 bases). Deletions cut 6 bases from V and 0 bases from J, with 11 bases between. The length of the CDR3 is 14 residues. The germline V gene has CDR1 SNHLY and CDR2 FYNNEI. The CDR3 sequence is CASRDKGDQETQYF. The CDR3 nucleotides read TGTGCCAGCAGGGACAAAGGGGACCAAGAGACCCAGTACTTC.

V is TRBV27 and J is TRBJ2-7; D is possibly TRBD1 or TRBD2 (6 bases each). The CDR3 sequence is 16 residues long. Germline V gives CDR1 MNHEY, CDR2 SMNVEV (reference sequence). V was cut by 0 bases and J by 3 bases, with 15 bases left in between. The CDR3 reads CASSLSSGGVIYEQYF. CDR3 coding DNA: TGTGCCAGCAGTTTATCGTCCGGGGGCGTTATCTACGAGCAGTACTTC.

This chain uses TRBV11-2 with TRBJ2-1; TRBD2 matches 12 bases. This CDR3 has 19 residues. Germline CDR1 is SGHAT and CDR2 is FQNNGV. After removal of 2 bases from V and 0 bases from J, the junction contained 8 bases not matched to a gene. The CDR3 DNA reads TGTGCCAGCAGCTTATGGCTAGCGGGAGGGAGGGGCTCCTACAATGAGCAGTTCTTC. Protein product: CASSLWLAGGRGSYNEQFF.

The CDR3 loop is CSAWDSSTGELFF. DNA of the CDR3: TGCAGCGCCTGGGACAGTAGCACCGGGGAGCTGTTTTTT. V and J are TRBV29-1 and TRBJ2-2; 7 bases agree with TRBD1. The V segment lost 7 bases and the J segment 4 bases; nucleotides outside the gene matches: 6. This CDR3 has 13 residues. The germline CDR1 and CDR2 sequences are SQVTM and ANQGSEA.

The chain combines TRBV27 with TRBJ2-3; a weak D match, TRBD2 (6 bases). V lost 1 base to trimming and J lost 0 bases, with 14 bases between them. CDR3 size: 17 residues. In germline, CDR1 is MNHEY, CDR2 SMNVEV (reference sequence). The CDR3 loop reads CASSLLGRGHSTDTQYF. In nucleotides, the CDR3 is TGTGCCAGCAGTTTATTGGGGCGGGGTCACAGCACAGATACGCAGTATTTT.

This clone was counted a single time. The rearrangement joins TRBV28 to TRBJ2-5; D call uncertain. Trimming shortened V by 5 bases and J by 2 bases, and 15 bases separated the two germline ends. Germline V CDR1 and CDR2: MDHEN, SYDVKM. The CDR3 length is 15 residues. The CDR3 DNA sequence: TGTGCCAGCAGTGACCTTCCGGAAACGCAAGAGACCCAGTACTTC. This encodes CASSDLPETQETQYF. The entire variable domain, with the rest obtained from reference TRBV28 and TRBJ2-5, is as follows: DVKVTQSSRYLVKRTGEKVFLECVQDMDHENMFWYRQDPGLGLRLIYFSYDVKMKEKGDIPEGYSVSREKKERFSLILESASTNQTSMYLCASSDLPETQETQYFGPGTRLLVL.

This chain connects TRBV9 to TRBJ1-2; D call uncertain. The ends were cut back, 0 bases at V and 7 bases at J, with 10 bases in the middle. The CDR3 totals 13 residues. Germline values: CDR1 SGDLS, CDR2 YYNGEE. Here the CDR3 reads CASSVAGLAGYTF. CDR3 nucleotides: TGTGCCAGCAGCGTAGCAGGTTTGGCTGGCTACACCTTC.

There are a few counts of this clone. The chain employs TRBV7-8 and TRBJ2-7; D unclear. Germline CDR1 reads SGHVS; CDR2 reads FQNEAQ. Trimming shortened V by 1 base and J by 3 bases, and 7 bases separated the two germline ends. This CDR3 comprises 13 residues. The CDR3 loop reads CASSLGPSYEQYF. CDR3 DNA: TGTGCCAGCAGCTTAGGCCCGAGCTACGAGCAGTACTTC.

Only a few counts were recorded for this clone. V usage is TRBV10-3 and J usage is TRBJ2-1, with D possibly called TRBD1 or TRBD2 (6 bases each). This CDR3 is 16 amino acids long. Germline V gene data show CDR1 as ENHRY and CDR2 as SYGVKD. Trimming stripped 3 bases from V and 5 bases from J, with 17 bases between. CDR3 region: CAISDVGRGTDNEQFF. The CDR3, as DNA: TGTGCCATCAGTGATGTAGGTAGGGGGACTGACAATGAGCAGTTCTTC.

The chain carries TRBV27 and TRBJ1-1; possibly TRBD1 for D (5 bases). The CDR3 spans 15 residues. CDR1 is MNHEY and CDR2 is SMNVEV in the germline V gene (reference sequence). Trimming cost V 2 bases and J 1 base, with 11 bases left between them. The CDR3 DNA reads TGTGCCAGCAGTTTAACCGGCAGGGCGAACACTGAAGCTTTCTTT. Translated, it gives CASSLTGRANTEAFF.

The CDR3 DNA reads as TGCGCCAGCAGCAACGGACTAGCGGGAGGCAACCTATTGGCCCAGTACTTC. It translates to CASSNGLAGGNLLAQYF. The chain carries TRBV10-2 and TRBJ2-5; 14 bases line up with TRBD2. The CDR3 sequence is 17 residues long. Unmatched junction bases numbered 15, after V lost 6 bases and J lost 9 bases. Germline V gives CDR1 WSHSY, CDR2 SAAADI.

The J gene is TRBJ2-7, the V gene TRBV5-4; D ambiguous. This CDR3 comprises 14 residues. Germline V gene data show CDR1 as SGHNT and CDR2 as YYREEE (reference sequence). The V and J ends lost 0 bases and 1 base respectively, with 8 bases between them. The CDR3 region has the DNA TGTGCCAGCAGCTTGGGTGTCGGATCCTACGAGCAGTACTTC. Its protein is CASSLGVGSYEQYF.

The J gene is TRBJ2-7, the V gene TRBV11-2; 7 nucleotides line up with TRBD1. V shed 0 bases and J 1 base; nucleotides not matched to a gene: 3. CDR3 length equals 15 residues. Germline-derived CDR1 and CDR2 are SGHAT and FQNNGV. CDR3 in DNA: TGTGCCAGCAGCTTAGAGAGGGGGCTATCCTACGAGCAGTACTTC. It encodes CASSLERGLSYEQYF.

Remarks on this clone: A read error may produce the germline difference seen at one junction end. The rearrangement uses TRBV27 and TRBJ2-7; maybe TRBD2 (5 bases). The V gene's germline CDR1 is MNHEY and CDR2 SMNVEV (reference sequence). This CDR3 is built from 14 residues. The CDR3 reads CASSLSIRGIEFDF. DNA of the CDR3: TGTGCCAGCAGTTTATCGATAAGAGGGATAGAGTTCGACTTC.

V and J are TRBV6-1 and TRBJ2-2, with 7 bases fitting TRBD2. V was clipped by 2 bases and J by 6 bases; unmatched bases: 9. Germline V gives CDR1 MNHNS, CDR2 SASEGT. CDR3 length: 16 residues. CDR3 in amino acids: CASSELAVSFAGELFF. In DNA form, the CDR3 reads TGTGCCAGCAGTGAACTAGCGGTCAGTTTCGCCGGGGAGCTGTTTTTT.

The rearrangement uses TRBV6-7 and TRBJ2-1; 10 bases align to TRBD2. TRBV6-7 is designated an ORF whose function remains uncertain. The CDR3 is made up of 15 amino acids. V lost 3 bases, J lost 10 bases, and 9 bases stayed unmatched. The CDR3 here is CASSYRLAGASEQFF. The CDR3 DNA sequence: TGTGCCAGCAGTTATCGGCTAGCGGGAGCTTCCGAGCAGTTCTTC.

The chain has TRBV11-2 and TRBJ2-4; D is unresolved. Germline V gene lookup returns CDR1 SGHAT and CDR2 FQNNGV. The CDR3 spans 18 residues. Trimming left V 4 bases short and J 2 bases short, with 21 bases between. The CDR3, as DNA: TGTGCCAGCAGCTCGAGCAAGGGCCTTGGTCTATCCAAAAACATTCAGTACTTC. Protein product: CASSSSKGLGLSKNIQYF.

This clone showed up just a few times. The rearrangement joins TRBV19 to TRBJ2-3; 7 bases agree with TRBD2. The CDR3 is 14 residues long. Germline values: CDR1 LNHDA, CDR2 SQIVND (reference sequence). V lost 6 bases to trimming and J lost 3 bases; unmatched junction nucleotides: 6. The CDR3 sequence: CASRREGHTDTQYF. In nucleotides, the CDR3 is TGTGCCAGTAGAAGGGAGGGCCATACAGATACGCAGTATTTT.

This clone was recorded once. The chain links TRBV7-9 to TRBJ2-1; D is possibly TRBD1 or TRBD2 (5 bases each). CDR3 length equals 19 residues. The V end was cut by 5 bases, the J end by 0 bases, with 23 bases between. Germline V gene data show CDR1 as SEHNR and CDR2 as FQNEAQ (reference sequence). The CDR3: CASSLRSYVWGSSYNEQFF. The CDR3 nucleotides read TGTGCCAGCAGCCTTAGGTCTTATGTCTGGGGGAGCTCCTACAATGAGCAGTTCTTC.

Here the CDR3 reads CASSLSGQLHETQYF. CDR3 coding DNA: TGTGCCAGCAGCTTATCGGGGCAGCTACACGAGACCCAGTACTTC. V usage is TRBV7-9 and J usage is TRBJ2-5; possibly TRBD1 or TRBD2 for D (5 bases each). The V end lost 2 bases, the J end lost 5 bases, and 15 bases lay between the germline ends. Per germline, CDR1 SEHNR and CDR2 FQNEAQ (reference sequence). CDR3 length equals 15 residues.

The V and J genes are TRBV11-2 and TRBJ2-3; tentatively, D is TRBD2 (5 bases). The CDR3 totals 14 residues. V was pared by 2 bases and J by 8 bases, with 14 bases between. Germline CDR1 and CDR2: SGHAT and FQNNGV. The CDR3 sequence is CASSLYARAGTQYF. The CDR3 nucleotides are TGTGCCAGCAGCTTATACGCTAGGGCGGGTACGCAGTATTTT.

The gene calls are TRBV18 and TRBJ2-7; D remains ambiguous. V was cut by 3 bases and J by 7 bases, with 13 bases left in between. The germline gives CDR1 KGHSH, CDR2 LQKENI. CDR3 length: 13 residues. CDR3 loop: CASSPPGSEEQYF. CDR3 coding DNA: TGTGCCAGCTCACCCCCAGGCTCGGAAGAGCAGTACTTC.